The next 32 T cell receptor beta chains were all read from a single sample in a study of blood T cell repertoires in COVID-19. Clones were sequenced by immunoSEQ multiplex PCR, and TCRdb holds only the in-frame ones, with some missing. The sample records about 270,000 clones, around nine tenths being singletons. Sequenced input: peripheral blood. Source of these receptors: a man aged 40-49 years with active or convalescent COVID-19.

The V and J genes are TRBV28 and TRBJ2-7; D perhaps matches TRBD1 (5 bases). Per germline, CDR1 MDHEN and CDR2 SYDVKM. This CDR3 is built from 14 residues. The germline V and J ends were trimmed by 4 bases and 0 bases, with 10 bases remaining between them. The DNA for the CDR3 is TGTGCCAGCAGTTGGCTTCAGGGCTCCTACGAGCAGTACTTC. Translating gives CASSWLQGSYEQYF.

The chain carries TRBV7-9 and TRBJ2-1; possibly TRBD2 for D (6 bases). This CDR3 is built from 15 residues. Per germline, CDR1 SEHNR and CDR2 FQNEAQ (reference sequence). V was clipped by 5 bases and J by 0 bases, with 11 bases between them. The CDR3 DNA reads TGTGCCAGCAGCCCCGGGACTTTCTCCTACAATGAGCAGTTCTTC. Translation gives CASSPGTFSYNEQFF.

The chain employs TRBV12-3 or TRBV12-4 and TRBJ1-2, with D tentatively TRBD1 (6 bases). V lost 4 bases and J 8 bases, leaving 14 bases between the germline ends. The CDR3 has 13 amino acids. The DNA of the CDR3 is TGTGCCAGCAGTTGGGACACCCAAAAGGGCTACACCTTC. Translated: CASSWDTQKGYTF.

The V call is TRBV7-6, the J call TRBJ2-7; possible D gene TRBD1, 5 bases. Germline lookup yields CDR1 SGHVS and CDR2 FNYEAQ. V lost 5 bases, J lost 2 bases, and 10 bases lay in between. There are 13 residues in the CDR3. The CDR3 coding sequence is TGTGCCAGCAGCCCGACAGAAACCTACGAGCAGTACTTC. Translation gives CASSPTETYEQYF.

The chain couples TRBV28 to TRBJ2-7; possibly TRBD1 for D (6 bases). Per the germline V gene, CDR1 is MDHEN and CDR2 is SYDVKM. Trimming took off 5 bases at V and 1 base at J, with 12 bases between the two ends. CDR3 length equals 14 residues. The chain's CDR3 is CASSPQGTSYEQYF. The DNA of the CDR3 is TGTGCCAGCAGTCCCCAAGGGACATCCTACGAGCAGTACTTC.

The chain recombines TRBV30 with TRBJ1-1; TRBD1 matches 8 bases. The CDR3 totals 13 residues. V was pared by 1 base and J by 6 bases, with 4 bases of the junction left unmatched. Germline V CDR1 and CDR2: GTSNPN, SVGIG (reference sequence). The CDR3 is CAWSGAGGPEAFF. The CDR3 DNA follows: TGTGCCTGGAGTGGTGCAGGGGGCCCTGAAGCTTTCTTT.

The V gene is TRBV3-1 (or the pseudogene TRBV3-2), the J gene TRBJ1-2; D is undetermined. Per germline, CDR1 LGHDT and CDR2 YNNKEL (reference sequence). Trimming cost V 0 bases and J 9 bases, with 11 bases left between them. There are 13 residues in the CDR3. CDR3 in DNA: TGTGCCAGCAGCCAAGATTCGACACCCCGCTACACCTTC. Translating gives CASSQDSTPRYTF.

The J gene is TRBJ1-1, the V gene TRBV11-2; D may be TRBD1 (6 bases). The CDR3 has 16 amino acids. From germline, CDR1 is SGHAT and CDR2 FQNNGV. Trimming left V 3 bases short and J 3 bases short, with 17 bases between. CDR3 nucleotides: TGTGCCAGCAGCTTCGCTTATGGGGGGGCGGACACTGAAGCTTTCTTT. Translating it yields CASSFAYGGADTEAFF.

This clone was seen only once. J is TRBJ1-2 and V is TRBV7-9, with a possible D match to TRBD1 (6 bases). Trimming pared 6 bases from V and 1 base from J, leaving 9 bases between. CDR3 size: 13 residues. Germline-derived CDR1 and CDR2 are SEHNR and FQNEAQ (reference sequence). The CDR3 DNA reads TGTGCCAGCAGATCGGACAGTAACTATGGCTACACCTTC. Protein: CASRSDSNYGYTF.

The chain combines TRBV30 with TRBJ2-1; possible D gene TRBD2, 6 bases. Germline loops: CDR1 GTSNPN, CDR2 SVGIG (reference sequence). The CDR3 totals 15 residues. Trimming stripped 5 bases from V and 5 bases from J, with 19 bases between. This CDR3 reads CAWDPTGRRNNEQFF. DNA of the CDR3: TGTGCCTGGGACCCTACGGGGAGGCGGAACAATGAGCAGTTCTTC. Full variable domain (remainder filled in from reference TRBV30 and TRBJ2-1): SQTIHQWPATLVQPVGSPLSLECTVEGTSNPNLYWYRQAAGRGLQLLFYSVGIGQISSEVPQNLSASRPQDRQFILSSKKLLLSDSGFYLCAWDPTGRRNNEQFFGPGTRLTVL.

The chain has TRBV7-9 and TRBJ2-7, with a tentative D call TRBD1 (6 bases). V was pared by 4 bases and J by 6 bases, with 19 bases between. The CDR3 length is 15 residues. Germline CDR1 and CDR2: SEHNR and FQNEAQ (reference sequence). The CDR3 region has the DNA TGTGCCAGCAGCTCCGGACGGGTACAGGGTGGCGAGCAGTACTTC. It codes for CASSSGRVQGGEQYF.

V gene TRBV6-6 combines with J gene TRBJ2-1; D may be TRBD1 (6 bases). Germline loops: CDR1 MNHNY, CDR2 SVGAGI (reference sequence). CDR3 length: 14 amino acids. V lost 7 bases to trimming and J lost 0 bases, with 10 bases between them. CDR3 residues: CASKGVSSYNEQFF. Here the CDR3 DNA reads TGTGCCAGCAAGGGGGTAAGCTCCTACAATGAGCAGTTCTTC.

V is TRBV2 and J is TRBJ2-1; TRBD1 aligns across 7 bases. The CDR3 spans 15 residues. V lost 6 bases to trimming and J lost 0 bases; unmatched junction nucleotides: 5. Germline CDR1 is SNHLY and CDR2 is FYNNEI. The CDR3 DNA sequence: TGTGCCAGCAGCGACAGGGCCCTCTCCTACAATGAGCAGTTCTTC. This encodes CASSDRALSYNEQFF.

This clone came up once. V is TRBV2 and J is TRBJ1-6; the match to TRBD1 covers 11 bases. CDR1 SNHLY and CDR2 FYNNEI come from the germline V gene. The CDR3 has 16 residues. V shed 8 bases, J shed 6 bases, and the junction held 9 bases outside the gene matches. As DNA, the CDR3 is TGTGCCAGCGAAAGGACAGGGGGCCAGTCTAATTCACCCCTCCACTTT. Protein: CASERTGGQSNSPLHF.

The chain is built from TRBV4-2 and TRBJ2-2; no clear D. CDR3 length: 13 amino acids. The V end was cut by 1 base, the J end by 6 bases, with 6 bases between. The V gene's germline CDR1 is LGHNA and CDR2 YNFKEQ. The CDR3 sequence is CASSQVEAGELFF. CDR3 in DNA: TGTGCCAGCAGCCAAGTTGAGGCCGGGGAGCTGTTTTTT.

The rearrangement uses TRBV5-5 and TRBJ2-7, with TRBD1 as a possible D gene (5 bases). CDR1 SGHKS and CDR2 YYEKEE come from the germline V gene (reference sequence). Trimming pared 5 bases from V and 0 bases from J, leaving 9 bases between. This CDR3 comprises 13 residues. The CDR3 DNA is TGTGCCAGCAGGACAGCAATCTCCTACGAGCAGTACTTC. It encodes CASRTAISYEQYF. Using reference TRBV5-5 and TRBJ2-7 for the parts outside the CDR3, the full variable domain is DAGVTQSPTHLIKTRGQQVTLRCSPISGHKSVSWYQQVLGQGPQFIFQYYEKEERGRGNFPDRFSARQFPNYSSELNVNALLLGDSALYLCASRTAISYEQYFGPGTRLTVT.

This chain uses TRBV7-2 with TRBJ1-6, with a weak D call TRBD1 (6 bases). V lost 4 bases and J lost 4, with 11 bases in between. Per the germline V gene, CDR1 is SGHTA and CDR2 is FQGNSA. The CDR3 sequence is 15 residues long. DNA for the CDR3: TGTGCCAGCAGCTCCTCACAGGGTTATAATTCACCCCTCCACTTT. Its protein product is CASSSSQGYNSPLHF.

The chain combines TRBV6-5 with TRBJ2-7; D is unresolved. Germline V gives CDR1 MNHEY, CDR2 SVGAGI. The CDR3 spans 11 residues. V was trimmed by 7 bases and J by 5 bases, leaving 9 bases between them. CDR3 region: CASTYLNEQYF. Here the CDR3 DNA reads TGTGCCAGCACCTACCTCAACGAGCAGTACTTC.

The J gene is TRBJ2-7, the V gene TRBV7-9; 11 nucleotides line up with TRBD2. The CDR3 is made up of 14 amino acids. V shed 5 bases and J 4 bases; nucleotides not matched to a gene: 4. CDR1 is SEHNR, CDR2 FQNEAQ, per germline (reference sequence). This CDR3 is CASSPGLAVYEQYF. The CDR3 coding sequence is TGTGCCAGCAGCCCGGGACTAGCGGTTTACGAGCAGTACTTC.

The J gene is TRBJ1-1, the V gene TRBV19; D might be TRBD1 (6 bases). The CDR3 sequence is 13 residues long. V was cut by 10 bases and J by 1 base, with 13 bases left in between. CDR1 is LNHDA, CDR2 SQIVND, per germline (reference sequence). The chain's CDR3 is CATLDRPNTEAFF. In DNA form, the CDR3 reads TGTGCCACCCTCGACAGGCCGAACACTGAAGCTTTCTTT.

This rearrangement joins TRBV28 to TRBJ2-7; 7 positions agree with TRBD2. The V gene's germline CDR1 is MDHEN and CDR2 SYDVKM. CDR3 length equals 14 residues. V dropped 8 bases and J dropped 3; count of bases not matched to a gene: 10. The CDR3 sequence: CASGTSGARYEQYF. The CDR3 nucleotides read TGTGCCAGCGGCACCAGCGGGGCTCGCTACGAGCAGTACTTC.

The chain recombines TRBV3-1 (or the pseudogene TRBV3-2) with TRBJ2-5; 8 nucleotides align to TRBD1. The ends lost 2 bases at V and 4 bases at J; junction bases unmatched: 6. The CDR3 covers 15 residues. Germline lookup yields CDR1 LGHDT and CDR2 YNNKEL (reference sequence). CDR3 sequence (DNA): TGTGCCAGCAGCCAACTGTGGGACAGGCCAGAGACCCAGTACTTC. This gives the protein CASSQLWDRPETQYF.

J is TRBJ1-2 and V is TRBV27; a weak D match, TRBD1 (5 bases). Germline values: CDR1 MNHEY, CDR2 SMNVEV (reference sequence). The CDR3 has 14 amino acids. The germline V and J ends were trimmed by 4 bases and 4 bases, with 13 bases remaining between them. The CDR3 loop reads CASSSLGGGYGYTF. The CDR3 DNA reads TGTGCCAGCAGTTCCCTGGGGGGGGGCTATGGCTACACCTTC.

The chain couples TRBV25-1 to TRBJ1-2, with D possibly being TRBD1 (5 bases). V was cut by 9 bases and J by 6 bases, with 17 bases left in between. This CDR3 region has 13 residues. In germline, CDR1 is MGHDK, CDR2 SYGVNS. CDR3 in DNA: TGTGCCAGTTCGGCCAGGGTGAACGATGGCTACACCTTC. Amino acids: CASSARVNDGYTF.

The rearrangement joins TRBV12-5 to TRBJ1-3; D call uncertain. The V gene's germline CDR1 is LGHNT and CDR2 FRNRAP. V was shortened by 6 bases and J by 0 bases, with 9 bases between the two germline ends. The CDR3 is 14 residues long. The CDR3 sequence is CASGSRVSGNTIYF. The DNA of the CDR3 is TGTGCTAGTGGATCGCGGGTCTCTGGAAACACCATATATTTT.

The chain is built from TRBV3-1 (or the pseudogene TRBV3-2) and TRBJ1-2, with unresolved D. Trimming removed 1 base from V and 2 bases from J, with 17 bases in between. Per germline, CDR1 LGHDT and CDR2 YNNKEL (reference sequence). This CDR3 comprises 17 residues. CDR3 residues: CASSQVASGLGNYGYTF. The CDR3 bases are TGTGCCAGCAGCCAAGTCGCCTCAGGCTTGGGCAACTATGGCTACACCTTC.

The rearrangement uses TRBV5-6 and TRBJ2-6; no definite D call. CDR3 length: 16 amino acids. Trimming took off 3 bases at V and 0 bases at J, with 10 bases between the two ends. Germline V gene data show CDR1 as SGHDT and CDR2 as YYEEEE. Written as DNA, the CDR3 is TGTGCCAGCAGCTCCCCCTTTTACTCTGGGGCCAACGTCCTGACTTTC. Its translation: CASSSPFYSGANVLTF. The whole variable domain, remainder taken from reference TRBV5-6 and TRBJ2-6, is DAGVTQSPTHLIKTRGQQVTLRCSPKSGHDTVSWYQQALGQGPQFIFQYYEEEERQRGNFPDRFSGHQFPNYSSELNVNALLLGDSALYLCASSSPFYSGANVLTFGAGSRLTVL.

With regard to this clone: The sample holds other DNA sequences that translate to the same CDR3. The chain recombines TRBV9 with TRBJ1-3, with no clear D. Trimming cost V 0 bases and J 0 bases, with 7 bases left between them. The CDR3 runs to 15 residues. Germline-derived CDR1 and CDR2 are SGDLS and YYNGEE. The CDR3 sequence: CASSVGGSSGNTIYF. The CDR3 nucleotides are TGTGCCAGCAGCGTAGGCGGAAGCTCTGGAAACACCATATATTTT. Together with reference TRBV9 and TRBJ1-3, the CDR3 gives the full variable domain: DSGVTQTPKHLITATGQRVTLRCSPRSGDLSVYWYQQSLDQGLQFLIQYYNGEERAKGNILERFSAQQFPDLHSELNLSSLELGDSALYFCASSVGGSSGNTIYFGEGSWLTVV.

The chain recombines TRBV5-1 with TRBJ1-4; D is uncertain. CDR1 and CDR2 from the germline V gene are SGHRS and YFSETQ. V gave up 0 bases and J gave up 4 bases, with 7 bases separating them. CDR3 length: 14 residues. The DNA for the CDR3 is TGCGCCAGCAGCTTGGAGCGACGTAATGAAAAACTGTTTTTT. Translated: CASSLERRNEKLFF.

The chain combines TRBV28 with TRBJ1-3; the D is unclear. The CDR3 extends over 15 amino acids. V lost 7 bases, J lost 0 bases, and 13 bases lay in between. Germline CDR1 MDHEN, CDR2 SYDVKM. The CDR3 loop reads CASTTSGYSGNTIYF. The CDR3 DNA reads TGTGCCAGCACCACTTCAGGTTACTCTGGAAACACCATATATTTT.

V is TRBV30 and J is TRBJ1-1; no reliable D call. CDR3 length: 13 residues. Germline CDR1 GTSNPN, CDR2 SVGIG (reference sequence). V was pared by 4 bases and J by 0 bases, with 9 bases between. The CDR3 coding sequence is TGTGCCTGGACCGGCGGGGTGAACACTGAAGCTTTCTTT. This codes for CAWTGGVNTEAFF.

This chain joins TRBV6-6 and TRBJ1-4, with D possibly TRBD1 on 6 matching bases. Trimming pared 9 bases from V and 7 bases from J, leaving 12 bases between. From germline, CDR1 is MNHNY and CDR2 SVGAGI (reference sequence). This CDR3 has 12 amino acids. CDR3 in amino acids: CASREGGEKLFF. As DNA, the CDR3 is TGTGCCAGTCGGGAGGGGGGTGAAAAACTGTTTTTT.